This TCR beta chain was documented in a study of metastatic and nonmetastatic thyroid tumors. TCRdb re-clonotyped the PCR reads through MiXCR. The sample has approximately 35,000 clones, about 32% seen once. CDR3 size: 13 residues. Germline CDR1 SNHLY, CDR2 FYNNEI. Unmatched junction bases numbered 7, after V lost 6 bases and J lost 6 bases. All patients reached thyroid surgery having received no treatment beforehand. This clone was seen only a few times. The sequenced sample consisted of tumor tissue. This chain links TRBV2 with TRBJ1-2, with 7 bases matching TRBD1. This receptor was obtained from a female donor with papillary thyroid cancer or a benign thyroid nodule (not recorded which). Some clones in this sample may be carry-over from other donors' samples. The CDR3 region is CASRRAGGHGYTF. In DNA, the CDR3 is TGTGCCAGCAGGCGGGCAGGGGGTCATGGCTACACCTTC.